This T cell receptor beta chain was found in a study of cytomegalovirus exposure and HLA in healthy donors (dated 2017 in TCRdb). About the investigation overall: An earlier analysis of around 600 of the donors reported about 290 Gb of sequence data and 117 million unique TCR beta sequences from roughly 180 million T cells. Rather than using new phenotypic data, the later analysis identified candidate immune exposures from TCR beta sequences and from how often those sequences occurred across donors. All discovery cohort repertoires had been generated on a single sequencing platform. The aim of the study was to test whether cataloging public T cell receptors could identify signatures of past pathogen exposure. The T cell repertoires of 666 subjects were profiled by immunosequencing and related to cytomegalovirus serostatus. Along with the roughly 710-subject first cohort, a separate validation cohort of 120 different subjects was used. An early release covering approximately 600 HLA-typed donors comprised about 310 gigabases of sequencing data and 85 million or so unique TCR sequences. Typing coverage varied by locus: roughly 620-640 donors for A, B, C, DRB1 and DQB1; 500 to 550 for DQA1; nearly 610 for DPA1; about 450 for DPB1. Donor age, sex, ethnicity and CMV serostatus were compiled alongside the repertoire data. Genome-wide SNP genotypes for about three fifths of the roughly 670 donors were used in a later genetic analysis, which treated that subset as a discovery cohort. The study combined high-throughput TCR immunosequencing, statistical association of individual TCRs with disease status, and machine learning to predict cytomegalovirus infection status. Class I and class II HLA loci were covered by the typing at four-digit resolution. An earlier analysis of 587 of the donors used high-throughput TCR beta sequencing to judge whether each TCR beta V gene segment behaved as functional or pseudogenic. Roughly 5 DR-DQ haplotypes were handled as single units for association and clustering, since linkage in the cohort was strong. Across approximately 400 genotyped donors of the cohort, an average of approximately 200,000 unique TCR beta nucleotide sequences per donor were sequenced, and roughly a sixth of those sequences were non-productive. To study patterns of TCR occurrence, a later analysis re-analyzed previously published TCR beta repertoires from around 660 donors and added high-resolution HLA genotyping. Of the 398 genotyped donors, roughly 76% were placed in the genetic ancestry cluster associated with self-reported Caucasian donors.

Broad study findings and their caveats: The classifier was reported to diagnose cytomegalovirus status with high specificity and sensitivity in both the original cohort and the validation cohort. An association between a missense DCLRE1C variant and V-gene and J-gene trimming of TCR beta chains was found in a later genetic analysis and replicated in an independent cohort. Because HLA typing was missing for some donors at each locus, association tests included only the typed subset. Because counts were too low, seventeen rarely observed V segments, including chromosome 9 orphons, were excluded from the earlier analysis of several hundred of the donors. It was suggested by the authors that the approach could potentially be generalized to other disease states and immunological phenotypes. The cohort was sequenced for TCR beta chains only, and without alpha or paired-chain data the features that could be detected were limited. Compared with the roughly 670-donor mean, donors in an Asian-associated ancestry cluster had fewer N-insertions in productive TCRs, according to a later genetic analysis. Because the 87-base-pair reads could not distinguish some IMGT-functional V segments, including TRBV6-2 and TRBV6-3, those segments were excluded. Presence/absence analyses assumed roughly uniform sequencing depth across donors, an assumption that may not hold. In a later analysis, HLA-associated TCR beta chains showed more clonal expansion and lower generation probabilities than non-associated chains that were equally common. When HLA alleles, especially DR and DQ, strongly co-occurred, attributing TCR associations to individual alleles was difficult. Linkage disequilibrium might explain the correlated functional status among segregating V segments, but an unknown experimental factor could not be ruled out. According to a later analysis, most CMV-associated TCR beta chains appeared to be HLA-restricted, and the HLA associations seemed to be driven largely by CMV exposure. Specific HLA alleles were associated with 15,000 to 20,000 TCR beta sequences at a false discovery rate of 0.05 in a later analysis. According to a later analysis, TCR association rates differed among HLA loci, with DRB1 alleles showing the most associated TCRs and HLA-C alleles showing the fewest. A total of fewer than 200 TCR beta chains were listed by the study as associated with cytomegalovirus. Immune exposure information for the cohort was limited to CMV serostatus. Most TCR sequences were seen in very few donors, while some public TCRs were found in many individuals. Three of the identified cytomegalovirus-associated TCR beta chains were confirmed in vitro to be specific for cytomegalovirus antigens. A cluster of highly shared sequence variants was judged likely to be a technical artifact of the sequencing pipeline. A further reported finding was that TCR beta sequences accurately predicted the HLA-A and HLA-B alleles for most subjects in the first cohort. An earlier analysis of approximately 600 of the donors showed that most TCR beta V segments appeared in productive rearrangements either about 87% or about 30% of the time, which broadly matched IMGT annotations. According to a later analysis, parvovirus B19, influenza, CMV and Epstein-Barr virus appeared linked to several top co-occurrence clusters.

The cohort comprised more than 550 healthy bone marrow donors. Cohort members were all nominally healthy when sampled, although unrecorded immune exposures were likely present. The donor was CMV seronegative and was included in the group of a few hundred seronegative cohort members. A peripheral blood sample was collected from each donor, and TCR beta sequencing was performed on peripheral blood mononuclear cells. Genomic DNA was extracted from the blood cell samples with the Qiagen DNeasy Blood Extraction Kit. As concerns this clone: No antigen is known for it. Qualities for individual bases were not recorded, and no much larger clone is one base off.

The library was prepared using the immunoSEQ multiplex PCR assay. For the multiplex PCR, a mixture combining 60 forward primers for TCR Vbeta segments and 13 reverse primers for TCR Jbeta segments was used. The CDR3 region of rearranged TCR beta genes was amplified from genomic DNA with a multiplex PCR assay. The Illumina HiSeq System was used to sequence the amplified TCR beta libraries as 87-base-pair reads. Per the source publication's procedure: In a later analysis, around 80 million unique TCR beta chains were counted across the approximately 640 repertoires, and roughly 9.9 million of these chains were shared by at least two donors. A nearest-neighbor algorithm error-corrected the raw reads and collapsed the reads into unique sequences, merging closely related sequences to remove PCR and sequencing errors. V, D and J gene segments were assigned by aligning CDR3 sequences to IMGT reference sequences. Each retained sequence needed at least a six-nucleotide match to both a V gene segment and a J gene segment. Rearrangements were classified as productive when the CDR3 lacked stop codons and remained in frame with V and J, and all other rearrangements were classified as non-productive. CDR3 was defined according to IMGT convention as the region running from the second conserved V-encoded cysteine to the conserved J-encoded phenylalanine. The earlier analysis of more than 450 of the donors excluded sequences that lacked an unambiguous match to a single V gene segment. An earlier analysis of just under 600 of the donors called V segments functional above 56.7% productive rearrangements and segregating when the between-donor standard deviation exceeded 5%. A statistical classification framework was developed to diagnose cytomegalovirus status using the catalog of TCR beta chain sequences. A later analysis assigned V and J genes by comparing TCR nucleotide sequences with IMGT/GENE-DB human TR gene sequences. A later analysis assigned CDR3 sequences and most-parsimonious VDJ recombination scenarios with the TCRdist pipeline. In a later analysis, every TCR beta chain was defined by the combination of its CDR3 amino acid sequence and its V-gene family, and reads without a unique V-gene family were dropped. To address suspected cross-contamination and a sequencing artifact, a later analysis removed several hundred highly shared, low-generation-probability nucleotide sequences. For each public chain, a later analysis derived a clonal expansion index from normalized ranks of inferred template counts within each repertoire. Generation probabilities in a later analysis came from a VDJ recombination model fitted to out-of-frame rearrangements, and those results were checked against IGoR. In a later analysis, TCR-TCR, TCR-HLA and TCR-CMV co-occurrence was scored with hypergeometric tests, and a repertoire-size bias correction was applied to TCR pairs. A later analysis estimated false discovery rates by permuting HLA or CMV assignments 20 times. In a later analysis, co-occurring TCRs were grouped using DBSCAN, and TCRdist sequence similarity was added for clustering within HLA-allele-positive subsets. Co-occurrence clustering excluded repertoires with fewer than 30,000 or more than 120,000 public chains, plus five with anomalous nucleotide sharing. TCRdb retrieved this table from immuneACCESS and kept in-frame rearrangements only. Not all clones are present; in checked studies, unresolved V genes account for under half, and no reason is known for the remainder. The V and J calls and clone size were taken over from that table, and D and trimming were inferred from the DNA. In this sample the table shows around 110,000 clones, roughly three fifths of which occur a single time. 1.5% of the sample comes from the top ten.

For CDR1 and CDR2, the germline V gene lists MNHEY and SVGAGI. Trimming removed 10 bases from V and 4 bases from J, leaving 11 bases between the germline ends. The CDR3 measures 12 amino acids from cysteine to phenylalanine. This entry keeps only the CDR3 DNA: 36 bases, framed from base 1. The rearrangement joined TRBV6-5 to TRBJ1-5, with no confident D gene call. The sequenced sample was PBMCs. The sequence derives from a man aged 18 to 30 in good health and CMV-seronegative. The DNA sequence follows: TGTGCCACCCGACACCGAAATCAGCCCCAGCATTTT. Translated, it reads CATRHRNQPQHF.